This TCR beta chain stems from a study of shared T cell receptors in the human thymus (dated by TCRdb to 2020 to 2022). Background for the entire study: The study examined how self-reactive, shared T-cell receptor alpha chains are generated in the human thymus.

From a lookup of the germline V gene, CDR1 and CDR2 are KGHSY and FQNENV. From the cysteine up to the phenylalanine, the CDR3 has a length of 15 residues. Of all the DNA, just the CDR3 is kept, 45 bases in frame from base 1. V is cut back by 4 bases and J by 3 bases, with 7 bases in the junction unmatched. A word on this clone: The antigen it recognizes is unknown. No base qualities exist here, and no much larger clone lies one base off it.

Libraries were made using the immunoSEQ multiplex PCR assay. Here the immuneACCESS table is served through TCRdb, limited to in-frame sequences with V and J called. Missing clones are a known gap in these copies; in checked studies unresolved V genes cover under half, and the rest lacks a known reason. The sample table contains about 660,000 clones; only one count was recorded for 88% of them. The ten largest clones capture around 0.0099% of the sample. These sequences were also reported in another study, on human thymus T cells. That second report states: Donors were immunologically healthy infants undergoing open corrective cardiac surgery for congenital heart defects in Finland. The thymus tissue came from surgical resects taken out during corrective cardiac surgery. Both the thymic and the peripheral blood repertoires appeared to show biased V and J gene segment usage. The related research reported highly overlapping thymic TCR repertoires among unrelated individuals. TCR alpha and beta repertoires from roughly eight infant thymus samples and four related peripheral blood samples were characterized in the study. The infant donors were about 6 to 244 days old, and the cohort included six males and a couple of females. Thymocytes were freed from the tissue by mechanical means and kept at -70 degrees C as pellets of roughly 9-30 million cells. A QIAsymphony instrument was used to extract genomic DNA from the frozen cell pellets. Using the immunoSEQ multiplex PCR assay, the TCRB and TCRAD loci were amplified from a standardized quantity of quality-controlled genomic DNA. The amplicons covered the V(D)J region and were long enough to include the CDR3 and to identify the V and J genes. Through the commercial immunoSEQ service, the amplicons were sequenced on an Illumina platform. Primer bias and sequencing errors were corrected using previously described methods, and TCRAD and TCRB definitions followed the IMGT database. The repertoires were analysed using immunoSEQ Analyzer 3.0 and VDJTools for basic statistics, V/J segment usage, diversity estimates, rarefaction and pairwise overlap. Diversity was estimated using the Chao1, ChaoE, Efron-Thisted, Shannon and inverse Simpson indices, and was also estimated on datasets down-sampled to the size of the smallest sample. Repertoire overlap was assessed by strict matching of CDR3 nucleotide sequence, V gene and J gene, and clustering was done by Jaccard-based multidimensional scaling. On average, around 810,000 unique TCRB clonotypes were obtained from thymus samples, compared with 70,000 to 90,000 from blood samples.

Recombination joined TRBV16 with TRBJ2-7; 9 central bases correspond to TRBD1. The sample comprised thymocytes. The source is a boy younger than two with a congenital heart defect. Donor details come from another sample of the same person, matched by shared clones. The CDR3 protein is CASSRPGTGFYEQYF. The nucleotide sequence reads TGTGCCAGCAGCCGACCCGGGACAGGGTTCTACGAGCAGTACTTC.